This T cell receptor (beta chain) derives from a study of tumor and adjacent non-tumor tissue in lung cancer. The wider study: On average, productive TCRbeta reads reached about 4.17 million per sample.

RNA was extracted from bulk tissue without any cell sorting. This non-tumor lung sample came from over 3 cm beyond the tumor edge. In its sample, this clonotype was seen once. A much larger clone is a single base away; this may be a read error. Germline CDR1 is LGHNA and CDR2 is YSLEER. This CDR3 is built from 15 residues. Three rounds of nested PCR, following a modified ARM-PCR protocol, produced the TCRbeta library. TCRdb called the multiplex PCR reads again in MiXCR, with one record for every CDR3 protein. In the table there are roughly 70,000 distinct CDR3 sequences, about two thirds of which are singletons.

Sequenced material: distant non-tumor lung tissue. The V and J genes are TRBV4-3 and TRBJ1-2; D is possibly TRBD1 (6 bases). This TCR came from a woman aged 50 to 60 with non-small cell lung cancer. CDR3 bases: TGCGCCCGCAGCCGATTTTCCGGGACATCGTATGGCTACACCTTC. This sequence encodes CARSRFSGTSYGYTF.